Listed below are T cell receptor beta chains from one sample, sequenced in a study of OX40 agonist ivuxolimab in advanced cancers. Assay: immunoSEQ multiplex PCR; the TCRdb copy retains only in-frame clones and omits some. The sample has around 53,000 clones; over 90% are singletons. The sample in question was CD4+ or CD8+ T cells sorted from blood, obtained in a trial of the OX40 agonist ivuxolimab. These receptor sequences come from an adult with an advanced solid tumor such as melanoma, head and neck, liver or kidney cancer. The CDR3 runs from the conserved cysteine through the conserved F or W. The D gene is left open where the match is weak. A row's size may be missing; if present it is once, few, many or a size class.

cdr3_nt | cdr3_aa | clone_size | d_call | j_call | v_call
TGCGCCAGCAGCCAAGTGAAGGGGGGGTCCTACGAGCAGTACTTC | CASSQVKGGSYEQYF | NA | NA | TRBJ2-7 | TRBV4-1
TGTGCCAGCACTAAAGGGACAGGGGACGGCTACACCTTC | CASTKGTGDGYTF | NA | TRBD1 | TRBJ1-2 | TRBV28
TGTGCCAGCAGCGGGGGACTAGCGGTTCTCTACAATGAGCAGTTCTTC | CASSGGLAVLYNEQFF | NA | TRBD2 | TRBJ2-1 | TRBV7-9
TGTGCCTGGACCGTGAGGGACAGGGGTCTCTGGAACACTGAAGCTTTCTTT | CAWTVRDRGLWNTEAFF | NA | TRBD1 | TRBJ1-1 | TRBV30
TGTGCCAGCAGTTTCATAGAGGGCACTGAAGCTTTCTTT | CASSFIEGTEAFF | NA | NA | TRBJ1-1 | TRBV28
TGTGCCAGCAGCCCCCGGACAGGGACGTACAATGAGCAGTTCTTC | CASSPRTGTYNEQFF | NA | TRBD1 | TRBJ2-1 | TRBV9
TGTGCCAGCAGTGAAACCCACGGGGCGGGAGGAACCTACGAGCAGTACTTC | CASSETHGAGGTYEQYF | NA | TRBD2 | TRBJ2-7 | TRBV6-1
TGTGCCATCAGACGCAAGGACGGACCTGGCGAGCAGTACTTC | CAIRRKDGPGEQYF | once | NA | TRBJ2-7 | TRBV10-3
TGTGCCAGTGCAACCAAACGAGGACAGTTAAACTATGGCTACACCTTC | CASATKRGQLNYGYTF | NA | NA | TRBJ1-2 | TRBV19
TGTGCCAGCAGTGAAGAGGCTCTTGGCAATCAGCCCCAGCATTTT | CASSEEALGNQPQHF | NA | NA | TRBJ1-5 | TRBV2
TGTGCCAGCAGCCTTAGCGGGAGGAAGGAGGAGACCCAGTACTTC | CASSLSGRKEETQYF | NA | TRBD2 | TRBJ2-5 | TRBV11-1
TGTGCCAGCAGCTTACACAGGGGTCAAGAGACCCAGTACTTC | CASSLHRGQETQYF | NA | TRBD1 | TRBJ2-5 | TRBV11-1
TGTGCCAGCAGCCCTAGCGGGTTAACAGGGGACCCCGGAAGCTCCTACGAGCAGTACTTC | CASSPSGLTGDPGSSYEQYF | NA | NA | TRBJ2-7 | TRBV9
TGTGCCTGGAGTGTTGCAGGGGTGGGATTGAAGAACACTGAAGCTTTCTTT | CAWSVAGVGLKNTEAFF | NA | NA | TRBJ1-1 | TRBV30
TGTGCCAGCAGCGGGGGGCTGGCCACAGATACGCAGTATTTT | CASSGGLATDTQYF | NA | NA | TRBJ2-3 | TRBV9
TGTGCCAGCAGTCTTATGAACACTGAAGCTTTCTTT | CASSLMNTEAFF | NA | NA | TRBJ1-1 | TRBV25-1
TGTGCCAGCAGGGGGACAGGGGGGTGGAACACTGAAGCTTTCTTT | CASRGTGGWNTEAFF | NA | TRBD1 | TRBJ1-1 | TRBV7-6
TGTGCCAGCAGTGAAAGCAGGGATGATAGGGAAAAACTGTTTTTT | CASSESRDDREKLFF | NA | NA | TRBJ1-4 | TRBV6-1
TGTGCCAGCAGTTTTCCTTTCACAGATACGCAGTATTTT | CASSFPFTDTQYF | NA | NA | TRBJ2-3 | TRBV27
TGTGCCAGCAGCCCTCGGGACGACAGCACAGATACGCAGTATTTT | CASSPRDDSTDTQYF | NA | NA | TRBJ2-3 | TRBV13
TGTGCCAGCAGCTTAAGATTGAGCAATCAGCCCCAGCATTTT | CASSLRLSNQPQHF | once | NA | TRBJ1-5 | TRBV5-6
TGTGCCACCTCCCGTCTGAGGGAGAGGGAAGAGACCCAGTACTTC | CATSRLREREETQYF | NA | NA | TRBJ2-5 | TRBV15
TGCGCCAGCAGCCAAGAGAGGACAGGGGGCGAGGGGGAGTATGGCTACACCTTC | CASSQERTGGEGEYGYTF | NA | TRBD1 | TRBJ1-2 | TRBV4-3
TGTGCCAGCAGCGTTAGCCAAACGGGCGACAATGAGCAGTTCTTC | CASSVSQTGDNEQFF | NA | NA | TRBJ2-1 | TRBV9
TGTGCCAGCGTCAGTGATAGGGGGTATGGCTACACCTTC | CASVSDRGYGYTF | NA | NA | TRBJ1-2 | TRBV2
TGTGCCAGCAGCTTGGGACAGGGGATAGATACGCAGTATTTT | CASSLGQGIDTQYF | NA | TRBD1 | TRBJ2-3 | TRBV5-6
TGTGCCAGCAGCGTTCTGTCCTACAATGAGCAGTTCTTC | CASSVLSYNEQFF | NA | NA | TRBJ2-1 | TRBV9
TGTGCCAGCAGCTTAGATTGGGGGAGCGGCTACGAGCAGTACTTC | CASSLDWGSGYEQYF | NA | NA | TRBJ2-7 | TRBV11-2
TGTGCCAGCAGCTCGGACGGCTCCAATGAGCAGTTCTTC | CASSSDGSNEQFF | NA | NA | TRBJ2-1 | TRBV11-2
TGCGCCAGCAGCCTTTCCCACCGGGTCTCCTACGAGCAGTACTTC | CASSLSHRVSYEQYF | NA | NA | TRBJ2-7 | TRBV4-3
TGCGCCAGCAGCCATCCCCGGGGGGGGGCAGGGGTAGAGAACACTGAAGCTTTCTTT | CASSHPRGGAGVENTEAFF | NA | NA | TRBJ1-1 | TRBV4-1
TGTGCCACCAGCAGGGTCCCTGCAGAGCATCAGTTCTTC | CATSRVPAEHQFF | NA | NA | TRBJ2-1 | TRBV15
TGTGCCAGCAGCTTGGGACGGGAAGCTTTCTTT | CASSLGREAFF | NA | NA | TRBJ1-1 | TRBV5-4
TGTGCCAGCAGCTTATCGTGGGGCGGGGGCCATGAGCAGTTCTTC | CASSLSWGGGHEQFF | NA | NA | TRBJ2-1 | TRBV7-8
TGTGCCAGCAGTTACGGGGCGGGGGCAGAGACCCAGTACTTC | CASSYGAGAETQYF | NA | NA | TRBJ2-5 | TRBV6-5
TGTGCCAGCAGGGGTGGACAATATAGCAATCAGCCCCAGCATTTT | CASRGGQYSNQPQHF | NA | NA | TRBJ1-5 | TRBV2
TGTGCCAGCAGCTTAGATGGCGGGCTAGCAGATACGCAGTATTTT | CASSLDGGLADTQYF | NA | NA | TRBJ2-3 | TRBV7-2
TGTGCCAGCAGCTTAGAACGGGTCTACGAGCAGTACTTC | CASSLERVYEQYF | medium-sized | NA | TRBJ2-7 | TRBV7-6
TGTGCCAGCAGTCCCACAGGGGAGTCCTACGAGCAGTACTTC | CASSPTGESYEQYF | NA | TRBD1 | TRBJ2-7 | TRBV28
TGCGCCAGCAGCCCAGCGGGGAGGTACAATGAGCAGTTCTTC | CASSPAGRYNEQFF | NA | TRBD2 | TRBJ2-1 | TRBV5-1
TGCGCCAGCAGCCAAGATCCCAGGTCCAGCACAGATACGCAGTATTTT | CASSQDPRSSTDTQYF | once | NA | TRBJ2-3 | TRBV4-3
TGTGCCAGCAGCCTTAGACCAACCTACGAGCAGTACTTC | CASSLRPTYEQYF | NA | NA | TRBJ2-7 | TRBV5-4
TGCGCCAGCAGCCAAGGGCCTAGCGGGAGGGAGGACGAGCAGTACTTC | CASSQGPSGREDEQYF | NA | TRBD2 | TRBJ2-7 | TRBV4-3
TGTGCCAGCAGGTTGTCGGGGGACTACGAGCAGTACTTC | CASRLSGDYEQYF | NA | NA | TRBJ2-7 | TRBV5-5
TGTGCCAGCTCCCCGGACAGCTCCTACGAGCAGTACTTC | CASSPDSSYEQYF | NA | NA | TRBJ2-7 | TRBV27
TGTGCCAGCAGCTTCTTACCGTGGGGGATAGCGGGGAAAAACAATGAGCAGTTCTTC | CASSFLPWGIAGKNNEQFF | NA | TRBD2 | TRBJ2-1 | TRBV7-9
TGTGCCAGTCGGGGGCTGTATAGCAATCAGCCCCAGCATTTT | CASRGLYSNQPQHF | NA | NA | TRBJ1-5 | TRBV19
TGTGCCAGCAGTTACGAGCTAGGGAATACTGAAGCTTTCTTT | CASSYELGNTEAFF | many | NA | TRBJ1-1 | TRBV6-5
TGTGCCAGCAGTTTAGCTTTGGGTTCTGCCACTAGTGAAAAACTGTTTTTT | CASSLALGSATSEKLFF | NA | NA | TRBJ1-4 | TRBV28
TGTGCCAGCAGCCCTCTAGCGGGAGGGGGGAATGAGCAGTTCTTC | CASSPLAGGGNEQFF | NA | TRBD2 | TRBJ2-1 | TRBV28
TGTGCCAGCAGTACCGACTGGACAGCCCTCTGGCGGGACACTGAAGCTTTCTTT | CASSTDWTALWRDTEAFF | few | NA | TRBJ1-1 | TRBV28